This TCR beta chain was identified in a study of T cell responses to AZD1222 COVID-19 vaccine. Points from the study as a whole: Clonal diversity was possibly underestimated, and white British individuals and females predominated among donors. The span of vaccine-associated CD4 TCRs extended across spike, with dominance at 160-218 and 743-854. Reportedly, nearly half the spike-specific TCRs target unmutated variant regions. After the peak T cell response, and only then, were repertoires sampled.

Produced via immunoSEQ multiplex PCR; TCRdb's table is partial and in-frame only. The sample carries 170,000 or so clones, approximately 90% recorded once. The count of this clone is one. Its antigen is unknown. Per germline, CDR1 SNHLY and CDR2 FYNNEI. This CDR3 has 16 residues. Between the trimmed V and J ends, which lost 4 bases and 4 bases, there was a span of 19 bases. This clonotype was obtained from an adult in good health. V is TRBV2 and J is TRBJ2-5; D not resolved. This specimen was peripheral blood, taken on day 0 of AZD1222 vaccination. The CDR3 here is CASSGGLRLVGETQYF. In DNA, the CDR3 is TGTGCCAGCAGTGGGGGTCTTAGGTTGGTGGGAGAGACCCAGTACTTC.